This TCR beta chain was recorded in a study of identifying expanded T cells in peripheral blood (dated by TCRdb to about 2019). Background for the entire study: Technical replicates were generated by sequencing separate aliquots of the same genomic DNA pool, with four replicates compared pairwise.

V and J lose 5 bases and 5 bases, and a span of 17 bases separates them. Counted from cysteine to phenylalanine, this CDR3 has 15 amino acids. Here the CDR3 DNA is all that survives: 45 bases in frame from base 1. In the germline V gene, CDR1 corresponds to SGHRS and CDR2 to YFSETQ. No immune events such as infections were documented for the healthy donors during the collection period. Blood repertoires from healthy donors were used as a training cohort for calibrating time-dependent variance in a beta-binomial model of differential abundance of T-cell clones. The training cohort included around ten healthy donors, of whom 3 were female and 7 were male. An age range of about 29 to 65 years, with an average of around 42 years, was recorded for the donors. Whole blood, obtained from a commercial supplier, was collected from each healthy donor at three time points spaced approximately two weeks apart. Genomic DNA was extracted from unsorted whole blood for immunosequencing.

Overall study results and their limits: The authors expected biological variance in healthy repertoires might increase further over much longer intervals such as months to years. Across all healthy-donor time intervals, the beta-binomial model significantly cut both the number of clones called differentially abundant and the false-positive rate. About 1.1 differentially abundant clones were flagged by the binomial model between technical replicates, whereas about 15 and 18 were flagged over around two weeks and four weeks, respectively. Variance in clone template counts between approximately 2-week samples significantly increased with total template count across all healthy donors.

Note on this clone: There is no known antigen for this receptor. Base qualities are not at hand, and no much larger clone is one base apart.

TCRbeta CDR3 regions were profiled with the immunoSEQ Assay using bias-controlled multiplex PCR amplification of genomic DNA. The authors' pipeline ran thus. To quantify the absolute abundance of each unique TCRbeta CDR3 region, the sequences were collapsed and filtered. Differential abundance was tested with a binomial (Fisher-equivalent) model and with a beta-binomial model adding time-dependent variance fitted from healthy donors. Clones with fewer than 5 combined templates were excluded, and clones with Benjamini-Hochberg FDR below 0.01 were called differentially abundant. The form v = (b*log(k)+a)^2 was used to model beta-binomial variance as a function of total template count across the two samples. The clones in this table, taken by TCRdb from immuneACCESS, are in-frame only. Not every clone is retained; where verified, under half of the shortfall comes from an unresolved V gene, and the cause of the rest is unknown. D and trimming were read from the DNA, whereas the V and J calls and clone size are those reported in that table. For this sample there are 55,000 to 80,000 clones; approximately 80% appear just once. The ten largest clones represent roughly 19% of the sample.

This clonotype was obtained from a person aged 18 to 75 in good health. The sequenced material came from blood. The chain is assembled from TRBV5-1 and TRBJ2-1; a tentative D call is TRBD2 (5 bases match). Read as DNA, the sequence is TGCGCCAGCAGGGCACTAGAAGCCTCGCACAATGAGCAGTTCTTC. Translated, it reads CASRALEASHNEQFF. The entire variable domain, with the stretches around the CDR3 drawn from the reference TRBV5-1 and TRBJ2-1 proteins, is KAGVTQTPRYLIKTRGQQVTLSCSPISGHRSVSWYQQTPGQGLQFLFEYFSETQRNKGNFPGRFSGRQFSNSRSEMNVSTLELGDSALYLCASRALEASHNEQFFGPGTRLTVL.